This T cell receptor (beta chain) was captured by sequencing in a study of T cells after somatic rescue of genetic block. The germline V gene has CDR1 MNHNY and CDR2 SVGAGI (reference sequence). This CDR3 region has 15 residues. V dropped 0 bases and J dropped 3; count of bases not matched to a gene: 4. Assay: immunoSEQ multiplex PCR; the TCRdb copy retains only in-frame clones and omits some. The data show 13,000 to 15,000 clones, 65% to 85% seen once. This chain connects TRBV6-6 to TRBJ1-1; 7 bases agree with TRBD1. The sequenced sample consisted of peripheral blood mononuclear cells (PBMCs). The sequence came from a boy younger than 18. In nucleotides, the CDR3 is TGTGCCAGCAGTTACTCGTCCAGGGGGGACACTGAAGCTTTCTTT. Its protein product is CASSYSSRGDTEAFF.